This is a list of T cell receptor beta chains from one sample in a study of blood T cell repertoires in COVID-19. TCRdb's copy holds only in-frame clones and misses some; the assay was immunoSEQ multiplex PCR. The sample carries approximately 110,000 clones, less than 85% recorded once. Sequencing was carried out using peripheral blood. Receptor source: a woman in her fifties or sixties with acute or convalescent COVID-19. The conserved cysteine and the conserved F or W are not part of the CDR3 here. A row's size may be missing; if present it is once, few, many or a size class.

v_call clone_size cdr3_aa
TRBV10-3 - AVSGELNTGELF
TRBV4-1 medium-sized ASSQRTGGYEQY
TRBV7-9 - ASSSGTRAF
TRBV7-8 - ASSLRGGGTYEQY
TRBV24-1 - ATSDSRDRGSGEQY
TRBV15 - ATSSDFRSLAGETQY
TRBV23-1 - ASSQSGRASLLVNEQF
TRBV11-2 - ASSLVLLAGSSYNEQF
TRBV25-1 - ASSGNINEQF
TRBV24-1 once ATSDGQGGNQPQH
TRBV29-1 - SVQGMGGRSYNEQF
TRBV7-2 - ASSQLIGAAYGYT
TRBV28 - ASTFRRVSSYNEQF
TRBV5-1 - ASSLGGTHGTDTQY
TRBV7-8 - ASSSDARGKPNQPQH
TRBV28 - ASMAGSRFSGANVLT
TRBV2 once ATLGSGGYNEQF
TRBV28 few ASSRIRTGNSPLH
TRBV6-1 - ASSEQGQGKF
TRBV18 - ASSPLGRGDQPQH
TRBV18 - ASSKIRGRESKLETQY
TRBV19 once ASSMASLTEAF
TRBV18 - ASSPVLVGENYGYT
TRBV30 - AWSASGRGEQF
TRBV2 - ASSRTGGNNSPLH
TRBV5-4 - ASSPSGSSYNEQF
TRBV10-3 - AISDRGREGNEQF
TRBV6-1 - ASSEITGSGYT
TRBV6-5 - ASRSPGGSSGKQY
TRBV19 few ASATRDNLYGYT
TRBV19 - ATSPRNGGYT
TRBV7-2 few ASSLMVGGKETQY
TRBV7-8 - ASSLGGANQPQH
TRBV12-5 once ASGLASTGDTGELF
TRBV5-1 once ASSLGRGNTDTQY
TRBV20-1 - SAQGVGAF
TRBV5-1 - ASSLIGVQETQY
TRBV9 - ASSASSGGRAGELF
TRBV7-9 once ASSPGLAGGPGYADTQY
TRBV11-3 once ASSWGRWRDTQY
TRBV2 - ASRGDRMNTEAF
TRBV25-1 - ASTLLSDNEQF
TRBV12-5 - ASGTVERVPQF
TRBV2 - ASRGTGVNQPQH
TRBV5-1 - ASSLQDIYEQY
TRBV18 - ASSPGLNTGELF
TRBV6-5 - ARDREDSPLH
TRBV19 - ASSTGQGAADTQY
TRBV2 - ASTRDGTGELF